This entry features one T cell receptor beta chain sequence. Its antigen specificity is not known. No much larger clone exists at a distance of one base, and base qualities are not known. The data were obtained in a study of graft-versus-host responses after intestinal transplantation listed by TCRdb under 2021. With regard to the full study: Recipients received multivisceral, liver-intestinal, or isolated intestinal transplants. All recipients received anti-thymocyte globulin induction followed by maintenance tacrolimus and steroids for three to four years. Graft-versus-host and host-versus-graft alloreactive T cell clones were tracked in the graft, circulation and bone marrow after intestinal transplantation using bulk TCR-beta CDR3 sequencing. To identify alloreactive clones, pre-transplant mixed lymphocyte reaction products were sequenced and then compared with unstimulated pre-transplant donor and recipient T cells. The cohort enrolled about two dozen intestinal transplant recipients, one of whom was a retransplant, and 3 patients without pretransplant specimens were excluded. A peak of at least 4% donor T cells among recipient peripheral blood mononuclear cells was the definition used for donor T cell macrochimerism. Instead of going to the commercial service, samples from a few later patients were sequenced in-house on an Illumina MiSeq and processed with MiXCR. What the research found in general, with its limitations: GvH clones were found in recipient bone marrow, and some of the GvH clones appeared earlier in ileal mucosa or blood, which is consistent with an intestinal mucosal origin. In patients with donor T cell macrochimerism, the allografts had high GvH to HvG T cell clonal ratios. Peak levels of circulating GvH clones were associated with declines in HvG clones early after transplant. Conclusions were limited by the relatively low number and heterogeneity of intestinal transplant patients.

The library came from the immunoSEQ multiplex PCR assay. Adaptive Biotechnologies carried out high-throughput TCR-beta CDR3 sequencing of genomic DNA for most patients. In the paper's pipeline: Adaptive's ImmunoSEQ software supplied the TCR sequencing data for 18 patients, while MiXCR and VDJtools were used to process a few other patients. CDR3 nucleotide sequences shared by donor and recipient were removed because the origin of these sequences could not be assigned. To be classed as alloreactive, a clone needed at least 2-fold expansion over unstimulated cells and a minimum CFSE-low frequency of 0.002% (template counts) or 0.001% (read counts). Clones detected in sequenced pre-transplant spleen, lymph node, or MLR CFSE-low populations of the donor or recipient were defined as mappable. Cumulative frequency of alloreactive clones was calculated as a percentage of all sequences weighted by copy number. The source is immuneACCESS, and TCRdb retained only in-frame sequences with V and J called. Part of the clones is not carried over; for the studies checked, unresolved V genes explain less than half of this, and the remainder is unexplained. From that table come the V and J calls and clone size; the DNA was used to work out D and trimming. The sample records roughly 27,000 clones, 60% to 85% of which are singletons. Of the sample, less than 4% falls within the top ten clones.

Dithiothreitol, EDTA incubations and collagenase D digestion were used to isolate intraepithelial and lamina propria lymphocytes from graft specimens. Bulk TCR-beta sequencing was performed on serial intestinal graft biopsy specimens collected as late as 600 days after transplant. The germline V gene (reference sequence) specifies MNHNY as CDR1 and SVGAGI as CDR2. Between the V and J ends, shortened by 0 bases and 5 bases respectively, the junction contains 14 bases. The CDR3, from cysteine to phenylalanine, totals 15 residues. Just CDR3 DNA is preserved here, 45 bases in frame from base 1. The source of this sequence is a human patient who received an intestinal transplant, so some T cells may come from the graft donor. The chain uses TRBV6-6 and TRBJ2-7; a tentative D call is TRBD1 (6 bases match). The sequencing used ileum tissue, collected 98 days after intestinal transplantation. The bases are TGTGCCAGCAGTTACTCGGGCAGGGGTATCCACGAGCAGTACTTC. Its protein product is CASSYSGRGIHEQYF.